This passage covers 7 T cell receptor beta chains from one sample sequenced in a study of control samples from healthy donors and cancer patients. Clones were sequenced by immunoSEQ multiplex PCR, and TCRdb holds only the in-frame ones, with some missing. The table records about 250,000 clones, approximately 80% of them present only once. Specimen: PBMCs. These receptors were collected from a woman in her sixties or seventies with lung cancer.

The chain employs TRBV3-1 (or the pseudogene TRBV3-2) and TRBJ2-7; D is perhaps TRBD2 (6 bases). Trimming removed 1 base from V and 2 bases from J, with 15 bases in between. The CDR3 contains 16 residues. Germline V gene lookup returns CDR1 LGHDT and CDR2 YNNKEL (reference sequence). In DNA form, the CDR3 reads TGTGCCAGCAGCCAAGTGGCGGGGCGCAAACCCTACGAGCAGTACTTC. As protein: CASSQVAGRKPYEQYF.

The CDR3, as DNA: TGTGCCAGCAGCGGACCAGGGGACCGCGCCGAAGCTTTCTTT. It yields the protein CASSGPGDRAEAFF. The rearrangement uses TRBV9 and TRBJ1-1; TRBD1 might be the D (6 bases). Germline V CDR1 and CDR2: SGDLS, YYNGEE. V was cut by 3 bases and J by 8 bases, with 17 bases left in between. The CDR3 is made up of 14 amino acids.

Only one count was recorded for this clone. The rearrangement uses TRBV24-1 and TRBJ1-1, with D possibly being TRBD1 (5 bases). This CDR3 is built from 12 residues. Trimming stripped 6 bases from V and 8 bases from J, with 12 bases between. Germline V lookup: CDR1 KGHDR, CDR2 SFDVKD. The CDR3 nucleotides read TGTGCCACCAGTAATCCAGGGACCGAAGCTTTCTTT. It encodes CATSNPGTEAFF.

V usage is TRBV6-5 and J usage is TRBJ2-7; D possibly corresponds to TRBD2 (6 bases). There are 13 residues in the CDR3. Per germline, CDR1 MNHEY and CDR2 SVGAGI. With 11 bases removed from V and 1 base from J, the gap between germline ends came to 15 bases. The CDR3 reads CAASPGTSYEQYF. The DNA for the CDR3 is TGTGCCGCTTCGCCGGGGACTTCCTACGAGCAGTACTTC.

This clone showed up just once. V gene TRBV9 combines with J gene TRBJ1-2; 7 bases line up with TRBD1. J gave up 5 bases and V 4 bases, and 8 bases lay outside the gene matches. CDR3 size: 14 residues. The V gene's germline CDR1 is SGDLS and CDR2 YYNGEE. The CDR3 is CASSTQTGWYGYTF. The DNA for the CDR3 is TGTGCCAGCAGCACTCAGACAGGGTGGTATGGCTACACCTTC.

This chain links TRBV19 with TRBJ1-1; 8 nucleotides match TRBD1. Germline assignment: CDR1 LNHDA and CDR2 SQIVND (reference sequence). This CDR3 contains 16 residues. The V segment lost 2 bases and the J segment 0 bases; nucleotides outside the gene matches: 5. This CDR3 reads CASSISGGIMNTEAFF. The CDR3, as DNA: TGTGCCAGTAGTATATCAGGGGGCATCATGAACACTGAAGCTTTCTTT.

This clone was counted a few times. The V call is TRBV15, the J call TRBJ2-7; D call uncertain. V lost 5 bases to trimming and J lost 0 bases, with 8 bases between them. CDR3 length: 13 amino acids. Germline CDR1 and CDR2: LNHNV and YYDKDF (reference sequence). CDR3 coding DNA: TGTGCCACCAGCGCCGACCGCTCCTACGAGCAGTACTTC. Translation gives CATSADRSYEQYF.